This T cell receptor (beta chain) was obtained from a study of T-cell memory formation after mild COVID-19. General study results and limits: The study found balanced CD4/CD8 in clones contracting day 15 to 85 and a CD4+ lean in later expanders. Contracting clones localized mainly to CM and EM when CD4+ and mainly to EMRA when CD8+.

The germline gives CDR1 LGHNA, CDR2 YSLEER. The CDR3 contains 17 residues. V lost 0 bases and J lost 5; bases outside the gene matches: 12. TCRdb reprocessed the 5' RACE reads with MiXCR, giving one entry per CDR3 protein. The top ten hold roughly 13% of the sample, which has roughly 150,000 distinct CDR3 sequences, more than 14% seen once. This clonotype was recorded a few times. What it binds is unknown. This chain links TRBV4-3 with TRBJ2-7; TRBD1 aligns across 8 bases. The sample consisted of PBMCs or a T cell subset sorted from them (not recorded which). The sequence came from an adult woman who had mild COVID-19 (a few samples of this study predate the infection). Cell type and time point are not known. CDR3 protein: CASSQDIGQGLLDEQYF. Here the CDR3 DNA reads TGCGCCAGCAGCCAAGATATCGGACAGGGACTGTTGGACGAGCAGTACTTC.